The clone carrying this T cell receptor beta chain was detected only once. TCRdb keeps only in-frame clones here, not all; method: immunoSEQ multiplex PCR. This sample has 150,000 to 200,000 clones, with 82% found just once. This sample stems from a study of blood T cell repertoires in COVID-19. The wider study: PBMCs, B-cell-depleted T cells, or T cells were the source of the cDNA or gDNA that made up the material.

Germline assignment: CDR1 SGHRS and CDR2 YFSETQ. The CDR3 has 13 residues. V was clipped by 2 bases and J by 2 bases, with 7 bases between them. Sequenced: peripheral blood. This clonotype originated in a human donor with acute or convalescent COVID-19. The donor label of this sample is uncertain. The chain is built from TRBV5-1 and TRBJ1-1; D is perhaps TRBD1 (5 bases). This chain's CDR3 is CASSFDRNTEAFF. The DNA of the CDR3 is TGCGCCAGCAGCTTTGACAGAAACACTGAAGCTTTCTTT.